The 14 T cell receptor beta chains below all came from one sample that was sequenced in a study of cytomegalovirus exposure and HLA in healthy donors. The PCR made use of 60 Vbeta and 13 Jbeta primers. TCRdb's table, derived via immunoSEQ multiplex PCR, lists solely in-frame clones and lacks some. The sample carries roughly 200,000 clones, about 82% recorded once. Input material: PBMCs. All receptors come from a woman between 45 and 65 years old in good health and CMV-seronegative.

In this sample, this clone turned up once. This sequence joins TRBV9 and TRBJ2-5; 9 positions match TRBD2. The CDR3 runs 15 residues. Germline CDR1 is SGDLS and CDR2 is YYNGEE. V shed 0 bases, J shed 5 bases, and the junction held 5 bases outside the gene matches. The CDR3 DNA follows: TGTGCCAGCAGCGTAGTGGGGACTAGCTTTGAGACCCAGTACTTC. It specifies CASSVVGTSFETQYF.

This chain joins TRBV19 and TRBJ1-2; 8 positions agree with TRBD1. Trimming took 4 bases from V and 2 from J; bases not matched to a gene: 3. CDR1 and CDR2 from the germline V gene are LNHDA and SQIVND (reference sequence). The CDR3 runs to 14 residues. CDR3: CASSRGQANYGYTF. The CDR3 DNA sequence: TGTGCCAGTAGTAGGGGACAGGCCAACTATGGCTACACCTTC.

The chain joins TRBV7-9 to TRBJ2-5; the match to TRBD1 covers 7 bases. V shed 5 bases and J 4 bases; nucleotides not matched to a gene: 7. Germline V gives CDR1 SEHNR, CDR2 FQNEAQ (reference sequence). The CDR3 is made up of 14 amino acids. CDR3 region: CASSPGQVGETQYF. CDR3 DNA sequence: TGTGCCAGCAGCCCTGGACAGGTAGGAGAGACCCAGTACTTC.

This chain uses TRBV14 with TRBJ2-2; 10 positions agree with TRBD2. After removal of 4 bases from V and 2 bases from J, the junction contained 7 bases not matched to a gene. The CDR3 loop spans 17 amino acids. Looked up from germline, CDR1 is SGHDN and CDR2 is FVKESK. Here the CDR3 DNA reads TGTGCCAGCAGCCGTACCACTAGCGGGAAAAACACCGGGGAGCTGTTTTTT. Translating gives CASSRTTSGKNTGELFF.

The rearrangement joins TRBV7-2 to TRBJ2-1; 9 positions match TRBD1. In germline, CDR1 is SGHTA, CDR2 FQGNSA. V lost 7 bases to trimming and J lost 2 bases; unmatched junction nucleotides: 3. This CDR3 has 14 residues. CDR3 DNA sequence: TGTGCCAGCACGGACAGGGGTCCCTACAATGAGCAGTTCTTC. It specifies CASTDRGPYNEQFF.

This clone was seen a few times. The CDR3 is CASLKGPAGADGYTF. CDR3 nucleotide sequence: TGTGCCTCCCTAAAAGGTCCGGCAGGGGCAGATGGCTACACCTTC. J is TRBJ1-2 and V is TRBV6-1; D perhaps matches TRBD1 (6 bases). V was cut by 11 bases and J by 6 bases, with 25 bases left in between. This CDR3 region has 15 residues. Germline CDR1 and CDR2: MNHNS and SASEGT.

This clone showed up just once. This chain links TRBV7-9 with TRBJ2-1; TRBD2 might be the D (6 bases). V lost 1 base and J lost 4, with 8 bases in between. Germline CDR1 reads SEHNR; CDR2 reads FQNEAQ (reference sequence). CDR3 length: 14 amino acids. The chain's CDR3 is CASSLGGDYNEQFF. CDR3 coding DNA: TGTGCCAGCAGCTTAGGCGGGGATTACAATGAGCAGTTCTTC.

This rearrangement joins TRBV5-4 to TRBJ2-1; 9 nucleotides agree with TRBD2. J lost 3 bases, V lost 7 bases, and 14 bases had no gene match. This CDR3 is 17 amino acids long. From germline, CDR1 is SGHNT and CDR2 YYREEE (reference sequence). The CDR3: CASSFEDSGRYYNEQFF. The CDR3 nucleotides are TGTGCCAGCTCTTTTGAGGACAGCGGGAGGTACTACAATGAGCAGTTCTTC.

The chain has TRBV28 and TRBJ2-7; 9 bases fit TRBD1. The CDR3 totals 15 residues. The germline CDR1 and CDR2 sequences are MDHEN and SYDVKM. Trimming took 6 bases from V and 5 from J; bases not matched to a gene: 11. The CDR3 DNA is TGTGCCAGCAGCTATACCGGGACAGGGTCGCACGAGCAGTACTTC. Protein sequence: CASSYTGTGSHEQYF.

V is TRBV7-3 and J is TRBJ2-2; TRBD2 might be the D (5 bases). Germline CDR1 reads SGHTA; CDR2 reads FQGTGA. Trimming left V 6 bases short and J 6 bases short, with 11 bases between. The CDR3 length is 13 residues. CDR3 in amino acids: CASRPEGPGELFF. For the CDR3, the DNA is TGTGCCAGCAGACCAGAGGGCCCCGGGGAGCTGTTTTTT.

The CDR3 here is CASSPSGTGASPLHF. The DNA of the CDR3 is TGTGCCAGCAGCCCGTCCGGGACAGGAGCTTCACCCCTCCACTTT. The V gene is TRBV7-2, the J gene TRBJ1-6; 8 bases align to TRBD1. Losses at the gene ends were 5 bases for V and 9 bases for J; bases not matched to a gene: 9. Per germline, CDR1 SGHTA and CDR2 FQGNSA. The CDR3 runs to 15 residues.

The V call is TRBV7-9, the J call TRBJ1-2, with 7 bases matching TRBD1. With 4 bases clipped from V and 6 bases from J, the junction kept 11 bases outside the gene matches. Per the germline V gene, CDR1 is SEHNR and CDR2 is FQNEAQ (reference sequence). The CDR3 is 15 amino acids. The CDR3 DNA follows: TGTGCCAGCAGCTCGCCTGACAGGGTTGGGAATGGCTACACCTTC. This translates into CASSSPDRVGNGYTF.

V gene TRBV27 combines with J gene TRBJ1-3, with 8 bases aligning to TRBD1. In germline, CDR1 is MNHEY, CDR2 SMNVEV (reference sequence). V was pared by 6 bases and J by 8 bases, with 21 bases of the junction left unmatched. This CDR3 region has 18 residues. CDR3 sequence: CASRELGTPGATGDTIYF. CDR3 coding DNA: TGTGCCAGCAGAGAACTCGGCACCCCGGGGGCGACAGGGGACACCATATATTTT.

This chain uses TRBV18 with TRBJ1-3; D unresolved. CDR3 length: 13 residues. V was trimmed by 0 bases and J by 4 bases, leaving 4 bases between them. CDR1 is KGHSH and CDR2 is LQKENI in the germline V gene. Here the CDR3 reads CASSPPLGNTIYF. The CDR3 DNA reads as TGTGCCAGCTCACCACCTCTCGGAAACACCATATATTTT.